The 20 T cell receptor beta chains given below trace back to one sample, sequenced in a study of shared clonotypes between healthy human individuals. The data were produced by immunoSEQ multiplex PCR, yet TCRdb's version contains in-frame clones alone and is incomplete. The sample carries about 2.3 million clones, over 85% recorded once. Sequenced sample: naive CD4+ T cells from PBMCs. This sample's subset: CD45RA+ positively selected. Receptor source: a man younger than 35 in good health. Some clones in this sample may be carry-over from other donors' samples.

This chain's CDR3 is CASSRTGFTGANVLTF. The CDR3 region has the DNA TGTGCCAGCTCACGCACAGGGTTTACTGGGGCCAACGTCCTGACTTTC. V gene TRBV18 combines with J gene TRBJ2-6, with D possibly being TRBD1 (6 bases). The germline CDR1 and CDR2 sequences are KGHSH and LQKENI. This CDR3 has 16 residues. V gave up 4 bases and J gave up 2 bases, with 12 bases separating them.

The chain has TRBV6-5 and TRBJ2-1; D remains ambiguous. Trimming pared 5 bases from V and 7 bases from J, leaving 6 bases between. CDR1 MNHEY and CDR2 SVGAGI come from the germline V gene. The CDR3 totals 11 residues. This chain's CDR3 is CASSTSNEQFF. CDR3 in DNA: TGTGCCAGCAGTACCTCTAATGAGCAGTTCTTC.

The J gene is TRBJ2-3, the V gene TRBV27, with TRBD2 identical over 10 bases. This CDR3 is built from 16 residues. V shed 4 bases, J shed 1 base, and the junction held 5 bases outside the gene matches. Germline loops: CDR1 MNHEY, CDR2 SMNVEV (reference sequence). The CDR3 region has the DNA TGTGCCAGCAGTTCGAGAGCGGGAGGGGGCACAGATACGCAGTATTTT. Amino acid sequence: CASSSRAGGGTDTQYF.

The chain combines TRBV5-1 with TRBJ1-4; D gene unclear. The V gene lost 0 bases and the J gene lost 0 bases, with 9 bases spanning the gap. The CDR3 has 16 amino acids. The germline CDR1 and CDR2 sequences are SGHRS and YFSETQ. CDR3 coding DNA: TGCGCCAGCAGCTTGGCGTGGGATGCAACTAATGAAAAACTGTTTTTT. Its protein is CASSLAWDATNEKLFF.

The chain employs TRBV28 and TRBJ1-1, with a weak D call TRBD1 (6 bases). CDR3 length: 16 residues. The V end lost 7 bases, the J end lost 1 base, and 19 bases lay between the germline ends. Germline V CDR1 and CDR2: MDHEN, SYDVKM. This chain's CDR3 is CASTSPWGRGNTEAFF. Written as DNA, the CDR3 is TGTGCCAGCACCTCACCGTGGGGCAGGGGGAACACTGAAGCTTTCTTT.

This clone appeared once. The chain couples TRBV2 to TRBJ2-5, with 11 positions matching TRBD2. CDR3 length: 17 amino acids. After removal of 4 bases from V and 0 bases from J, the junction contained 7 bases not matched to a gene. Germline CDR1 SNHLY, CDR2 FYNNEI. CDR3 in amino acids: CASSVGTSGMYQETQYF. The DNA for the CDR3 is TGTGCCAGCAGTGTTGGGACTAGCGGAATGTACCAAGAGACCCAGTACTTC.

The chain couples TRBV4-1 to TRBJ2-7, with 8 bases aligning to TRBD1. Germline V lookup: CDR1 MGHRA, CDR2 YSYEKL. With V trimmed by 5 bases and J by 0 bases, 9 bases remained unmatched. The CDR3 totals 16 residues. DNA for the CDR3: TGCGCCAGCAGCAGGGAGGACAGGGCTAGCTCCTACGAGCAGTACTTC. The encoded protein is CASSREDRASSYEQYF.

This chain connects TRBV28 to TRBJ1-4; possible D gene TRBD1, 5 bases. CDR1 MDHEN and CDR2 SYDVKM come from the germline V gene. Between the trimmed V and J ends, which lost 5 bases and 4 bases, there was a span of 20 bases. This CDR3 has 17 residues. The CDR3, as DNA: TGTGCCAGCAGTCCTCCGGGGACCAGTTTTTATAATGAAAAACTGTTTTTT. It codes for CASSPPGTSFYNEKLFF.

The CDR3 loop is CASSPAGRNTIYF. The CDR3 DNA follows: TGTGCCAGCAGTCCCGCGGGGAGGAACACCATATATTTT. The V call is TRBV27, the J call TRBJ1-3; D gene uncertain. Germline V gene lookup returns CDR1 MNHEY and CDR2 SMNVEV (reference sequence). V lost 5 bases and J 7 bases, leaving 12 bases between the germline ends. The CDR3 consists of 13 residues.

The chain is built from TRBV6-1 and TRBJ2-7; the match to TRBD2 covers 13 bases. This CDR3 has 16 residues. The J segment lost 5 bases and the V segment lost 2 bases, leaving 6 bases of the junction unmatched. Per the germline V gene, CDR1 is MNHNS and CDR2 is SASEGT. The CDR3 region is CASSESLGLAGDEQYF. The CDR3 region has the DNA TGTGCCAGCAGTGAATCCCTCGGACTAGCGGGAGACGAGCAGTACTTC.

V is TRBV6-1 and J is TRBJ2-7, with D possibly matching TRBD2 (5 bases). V was shortened by 7 bases and J by 0 bases, with 10 bases between the two germline ends. The CDR3 has 13 amino acids. Looked up from germline, CDR1 is MNHNS and CDR2 is SASEGT. CDR3 nucleotides: TGTGCCAGCACTGGAGGAGACTCCTACGAGCAGTACTTC. This translates into CASTGGDSYEQYF.

The sample holds one count of this clone. The gene calls are TRBV5-8 and TRBJ2-7; D ambiguous. Trimming cost V 0 bases and J 2 bases, with 12 bases left between them. The CDR3 spans 15 residues. The V gene's germline CDR1 is SGHTS and CDR2 YDEGEE. The CDR3 loop is CASSLVLRVTYEQYF. Written as DNA, the CDR3 is TGTGCCAGCAGCTTGGTACTGCGAGTTACCTACGAGCAGTACTTC.

The chain joins TRBV6-6 to TRBJ2-7; 12 bases align to TRBD2. CDR1 and CDR2 (germline): MNHNY, SVGAGI (reference sequence). The CDR3 spans 15 residues. Trimming took 10 bases from V and 11 from J; bases not matched to a gene: 18. CDR3 in DNA: TGTGCCATCAAATCTACACTAGCGGGGGGACTCGTGGAGTACTTC. It translates to CAIKSTLAGGLVEYF.

The chain is built from TRBV19 and TRBJ2-3; D may correspond to TRBD1 or TRBD2 (6 bases each). The CDR3 extends over 13 amino acids. V was trimmed by 6 bases and J by 4 bases, leaving 11 bases between them. Germline CDR1 LNHDA, CDR2 SQIVND (reference sequence). Here the CDR3 DNA reads TGTGCCAGTAGGGAGGGGGGCGCAGATACGCAGTATTTT. This codes for CASREGGADTQYF.

The gene calls are TRBV5-1 and TRBJ2-1; 14 bases align to TRBD2. Germline V lookup: CDR1 SGHRS, CDR2 YFSETQ. V gave up 4 bases and J gave up 2 bases; unmatched junction bases: 5. The CDR3 runs 17 residues. This CDR3 is CASSRRLAGGPYNEQFF. In DNA form, the CDR3 reads TGCGCCAGCAGCCGTAGACTAGCGGGAGGGCCCTACAATGAGCAGTTCTTC.

The chain joins TRBV28 to TRBJ2-6; D may match TRBD1 or TRBD2 (6 bases each). There are 17 residues in the CDR3. The germline gives CDR1 MDHEN, CDR2 SYDVKM. The V and J ends lost 6 bases and 0 bases respectively, with 15 bases between them. CDR3: CASRGATGDSGANVLTF. CDR3 in DNA: TGTGCCAGCAGGGGGGCGACGGGGGACTCTGGGGCCAACGTCCTGACTTTC.

V gene TRBV7-9 combines with J gene TRBJ2-7, with no clear D. The germline V gene has CDR1 SEHNR and CDR2 FQNEAQ (reference sequence). The germline V and J ends were trimmed by 1 base and 2 bases, with 9 bases remaining between them. The CDR3 runs 14 residues. This CDR3 reads CASSLVQDTYEQYF. CDR3 nucleotide sequence: TGTGCCAGCAGCTTAGTTCAGGATACCTACGAGCAGTACTTC. The full variable domain, its missing parts supplied by reference TRBV7-9 and TRBJ2-7, is DTGVSQNPRHKITKRGQNVTFRCDPISEHNRLYWYRQTLGQGPEFLTYFQNEAQLEKSRLLSDRFSAERPKGSFSTLEIQRTEQGDSAMYLCASSLVQDTYEQYFGPGTRLTVT.

The chain combines TRBV7-3 with TRBJ2-1, with D unresolved. CDR1 and CDR2 (germline): SGHTA, FQGTGA. The CDR3 consists of 11 residues. The V gene lost 4 bases and the J gene lost 11 bases, with 9 bases spanning the gap. The CDR3, as DNA: TGTGCCAGCAGCTCCGGCGCCCAGCAGTTCTTC. Its protein is CASSSGAQQFF.

This clone was observed a few times. V gene TRBV10-1 combines with J gene TRBJ1-1; TRBD1 matches 7 bases. The CDR3 is 12 amino acids. V was clipped by 5 bases and J by 8 bases; unmatched bases: 5. The germline CDR1 and CDR2 sequences are WNHNN and SYGVQD (reference sequence). This CDR3 is CASSTDRPEAFF. For the CDR3, the DNA is TGCGCCAGCAGTACGGACAGGCCGGAAGCTTTCTTT.

The chain joins TRBV19 to TRBJ1-5; D possibly corresponds to TRBD1 (5 bases). This CDR3 region has 17 residues. The germline gives CDR1 LNHDA, CDR2 SQIVND (reference sequence). Trimming removed 4 bases at V and 0 bases at J, with 16 bases between. DNA of the CDR3: TGTGCCAGTAGTAATTCAGGCGGCAGGGCTAGCAATCAGCCCCAGCATTTT. It is translated as CASSNSGGRASNQPQHF. Full variable domain (rest looked up from reference TRBV19 and TRBJ1-5): DGGITQSPKYLFRKEGQNVTLSCEQNLNHDAMYWYRQDPGQGLRLIYYSQIVNDFQKGDIAEGYSVSREKKESFPLTVTSAQKNPTAFYLCASSNSGGRASNQPQHFGDGTRLSIL.